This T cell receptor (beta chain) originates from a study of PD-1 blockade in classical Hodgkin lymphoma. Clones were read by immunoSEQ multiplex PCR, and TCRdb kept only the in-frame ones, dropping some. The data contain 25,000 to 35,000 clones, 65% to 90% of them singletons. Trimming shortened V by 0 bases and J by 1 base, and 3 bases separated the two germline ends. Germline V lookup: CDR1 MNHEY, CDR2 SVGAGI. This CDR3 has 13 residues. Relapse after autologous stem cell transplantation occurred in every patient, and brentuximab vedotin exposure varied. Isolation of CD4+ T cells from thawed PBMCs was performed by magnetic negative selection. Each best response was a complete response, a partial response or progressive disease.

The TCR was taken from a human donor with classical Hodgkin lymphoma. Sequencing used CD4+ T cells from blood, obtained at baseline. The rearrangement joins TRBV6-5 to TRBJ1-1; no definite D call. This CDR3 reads CASSYSRNTEAFF. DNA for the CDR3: TGTGCCAGCAGTTACTCGAGGAACACTGAAGCTTTCTTT.